The rows below give T cell receptor beta chains drawn from one sample of a study of blood T cell repertoires in COVID-19. Libraries were prepared by immunoSEQ multiplex PCR; TCRdb keeps only in-frame clonotypes and omits some of them. The table includes more than 15,000 clones, nearly 90% detected once. Sequenced input: peripheral blood. All receptors derive from a human donor with active COVID-19. The donor label of this sample is uncertain. Both conserved end residues are part of each CDR3. Fields, in order: J gene, V gene, CDR3 protein.

>TRBJ2-1|TRBV9
CASSVGRESEQFF
>TRBJ2-3|TRBV6-5
CASSYSMVGTQYF
>TRBJ2-7|TRBV14
CASSQVGRSYEQYF
>TRBJ1-1|TRBV7-6
CASSPRLRLPNTEAFF
>TRBJ2-2|TRBV10-3
CAIKGALAGDGGGELFF
>TRBJ2-7|TRBV6-6
CASSIAESYEQYF
>TRBJ1-5|TRBV3-1/TRBV3-2
CASSQDRFQPQHF
>TRBJ2-2|TRBV27
CASSVGTGLFGELFF
>TRBJ2-3|TRBV5-1
CASSLDSGTDTQYF
>TRBJ2-2|TRBV6-5
CASSGLAGGAGELFF
>TRBJ2-3|TRBV6-6
CAVGQGTDTQYF
>TRBJ2-2|TRBV28
CASSRSGTGNTGELFF
>TRBJ2-7|TRBV12-3/TRBV12-4
CASSLGGSEQYF
>TRBJ2-5|TRBV3-1/TRBV3-2
CASSQVTSGPWGETQYF
>TRBJ1-1|TRBV12-3/TRBV12-4
CASSSDRFEAFF
>TRBJ2-7|TRBV30
CAWRSGRSSYEQYF
>TRBJ2-7|TRBV27
CASRRLAGSYEQYF
>TRBJ1-2|TRBV5-5
CASSFDSPNYGYTF
>TRBJ2-3|TRBV5-5
CASRSGAGGFTDTQYF
>TRBJ2-7|TRBV3-1/TRBV3-2
CASSQGGLAGAYEQYF
>TRBJ1-1|TRBV11-2
CASSLAGGNTEAFF
>TRBJ2-7|TRBV28
CASSSLPGSFSEQYF
>TRBJ1-1|TRBV13
CASGTGNPEAFF
>TRBJ1-2|TRBV30
CARDRGYGYTF
>TRBJ2-7|TRBV27
CASSPYSVPSSYEQYF
>TRBJ2-5|TRBV9
CASSVTSGIETQYF
>TRBJ1-1|TRBV29-1
CSVEGGGYEAFF
>TRBJ2-7|TRBV9
CASSVQGTYEQYF
>TRBJ1-1|TRBV19
CASSSLGTLQPMNTEAFF
>TRBJ2-5|TRBV11-3
CASSPRDRGQETQYF
>TRBJ1-2|TRBV6-6
CASSYPGQAYGYTF
>TRBJ2-5|TRBV11-2
CASSLNRAYQETQYF
>TRBJ2-1|TRBV28
CASNPTAGVDYNEQFF
>TRBJ2-7|TRBV20-1
CSASRLAGSYEQYF
>TRBJ2-7|TRBV5-6
CASSSRLEGVYEQYF
>TRBJ2-7|TRBV29-1
CSGRSVSGSSYEQYF
>TRBJ2-2|TRBV4-1
CASSQGVGLALTGELFF
>TRBJ2-7|TRBV5-1
CASSWGGRTYEQYF
>TRBJ2-7|TRBV19
CASSATPPREQYF
>TRBJ2-3|TRBV5-1
CASSQRQGLDTQYF
>TRBJ1-1|TRBV2
CASNTIRGTEAFF
>TRBJ1-4|TRBV4-1
CASRNSDGAGEKLFF
>TRBJ2-1|TRBV28
CASPKGLEGGEQFF
>TRBJ2-1|TRBV7-9
CASSSRLGGSFAYNEQFF
>TRBJ2-3|TRBV5-5
CASSLGGVTDTQYF
>TRBJ1-2|TRBV27
CASSFRGGARGYTF
>TRBJ1-4|TRBV5-1
CASSSGQGIREKLFF
>TRBJ2-2|TRBV4-3
CASSLRRDYHTGELFF
>TRBJ2-7|TRBV3-1/TRBV3-2
CASSQGVSGTYEQYF
>TRBJ2-2|TRBV4-1
CASSQASGTDNTGELFF
>TRBJ1-1|TRBV10-3
CAISGYRDTEAFF
>TRBJ2-5|TRBV7-8
CASSSGGEYETQYF